These T cell receptor beta chains were read from a single sample in a study of shared clonotypes between healthy human individuals. Some clones are missing from TCRdb's copy, which holds only in-frame ones; the method was immunoSEQ multiplex PCR. The data show 2,500,000 or so clones, approximately 93% seen once. Sequencing was done on a sample of naive CD4+ T cells from PBMCs. The origin of the receptors is a man between 18 and 35 years old in good health. Some clones in this sample may be carry-over from other donors' samples. Both conserved end residues are part of each CDR3. A D gene is named only where the DNA matches it firmly. Clone sizes are given selectively: once, few, many, or a class where the clone is expanded.

size | J | D | V | CDR3 | DNA
. | TRBJ1-4 | . | TRBV2 | CASSDQAATNEKLFF | TGTGCCAGCAGTGATCAGGCGGCAACTAATGAAAAACTGTTTTTT
. | TRBJ2-5 | TRBD2 | TRBV7-9 | CASSLGGLAVYQETQYF | TGTGCCAGCAGCTTAGGGGGCCTAGCGGTGTACCAAGAGACCCAGTACTTC
. | TRBJ1-1 | . | TRBV14 | CASSQDGTGEAFF | TGTGCCAGCAGCCAAGATGGGACGGGGGAAGCTTTCTTT
. | TRBJ2-3 | TRBD1 | TRBV7-9 | CASSAGTGATDTQYF | TGTGCCAGCAGCGCAGGGACAGGGGCCACAGATACGCAGTATTTT
. | TRBJ1-2 | TRBD1 | TRBV5-6 | CASSLGQGNYGYTF | TGTGCCAGCAGCTTGGGACAGGGTAACTATGGCTACACCTTC
. | TRBJ2-5 | . | TRBV5-1 | CASSLFRLGETQYF | TGCGCCAGCAGTCTTTTCCGCCTAGGCGAGACCCAGTACTTC
. | TRBJ2-7 | TRBD2 | TRBV2 | CASRNLAGAPYEQYF | TGTGCCAGCAGGAATCTAGCGGGAGCCCCCTACGAGCAGTACTTC
. | TRBJ2-5 | . | TRBV7-3 | CASSLGGQETQYF | TGTGCCAGCAGCCTAGGCGGTCAAGAGACCCAGTACTTC
. | TRBJ2-3 | . | TRBV23-1 | CASSHPRRSTRRDTQYF | TGCGCCAGCAGTCATCCAAGAAGATCGACTAGACGAGATACGCAGTATTTT
. | TRBJ2-7 | . | TRBV9 | CASSVDAGTYEQYF | TGTGCCAGCAGCGTCGACGCCGGTACCTACGAGCAGTACTTC
once | TRBJ2-1 | . | TRBV29-1 | CSVGPTHEQFF | TGCAGCGTTGGGCCGACCCATGAGCAGTTCTTC
. | TRBJ2-2 | TRBD1 | TRBV9 | CASSATGQGNTGELFF | TGTGCCAGCAGCGCGACGGGACAGGGAAACACCGGGGAGCTGTTTTTT
. | TRBJ1-5 | . | TRBV9 | CASSVAGGNQPQHF | TGTGCCAGCAGCGTAGCAGGGGGCAATCAGCCCCAGCATTTT
. | TRBJ2-7 | . | TRBV18 | CASSPQVTYEQYF | TGTGCCAGCTCTCCACAGGTTACCTACGAGCAGTACTTC
. | TRBJ2-7 | TRBD2 | TRBV27 | CASSLHGLAGAFSYEQYF | TGTGCCAGCAGTTTACACGGACTAGCGGGAGCGTTCTCCTACGAGCAGTACTTC
. | TRBJ2-7 | TRBD2 | TRBV6-1 | CASSETSGRAGEQYF | TGTGCCAGCAGTGAAACTAGCGGGAGGGCTGGAGAGCAGTACTTC
. | TRBJ2-7 | TRBD2 | TRBV6-1 | CASSVGLAAPYEQYF | TGTGCCAGCAGTGTGGGACTAGCGGCTCCCTACGAGCAGTACTTC
. | TRBJ2-6 | . | TRBV7-8 | CASSLGGGGASGANVLTF | TGTGCCAGCAGCTTAGGCGGAGGAGGAGCGTCTGGGGCCAACGTCCTGACTTTC
. | TRBJ2-7 | . | TRBV2 | CASHRAPYEQYF | TGTGCCAGCCACAGGGCCCCCTACGAGCAGTACTTC
once | TRBJ2-4 | . | TRBV5-5 | CASGLTWGVGNIQYF | TGTGCCAGCGGCCTCACCTGGGGAGTTGGAAACATTCAGTACTTC
. | TRBJ1-5 | TRBD1 | TRBV5-5 | CASSLNWQGAIRNQPQHF | TGTGCCAGCAGCTTGAATTGGCAGGGGGCGATAAGGAATCAGCCCCAGCATTTT
. | TRBJ1-2 | . | TRBV28 | CASSLGSAWDYGYTF | TGTGCCAGCAGTTTGGGGTCAGCCTGGGACTATGGCTACACCTTC
. | TRBJ2-1 | TRBD1 | TRBV11-3 | CASSRDRGPYNEQFF | TGTGCCAGCAGCCGCGACAGGGGTCCATACAATGAGCAGTTCTTC
. | TRBJ2-3 | TRBD2 | TRBV5-1 | CASSFVGLAGGPSTDTQYF | TGCGCCAGCAGCTTTGTGGGTCTTGCGGGAGGGCCCAGCACAGATACGCAGTATTTT
. | TRBJ2-5 | . | TRBV7-3 | CASSLTPERTQYF | TGTGCCAGCAGCCTAACTCCTGAACGGACCCAGTACTTC
. | TRBJ2-2 | . | TRBV9 | CASSVGGELFF | TGTGCCAGCAGCGTAGGGGGGGAGCTGTTTTTT
. | TRBJ2-1 | TRBD2 | TRBV5-1 | CASSPGLAASNEQFF | TGCGCCAGCAGCCCGGGACTAGCGGCAAGCAATGAGCAGTTCTTC
. | TRBJ2-1 | TRBD2 | TRBV5-4 | CASSLPGGSYNEQFF | TGTGCCAGCAGCTTACCGGGAGGTTCCTACAATGAGCAGTTCTTC
. | TRBJ2-2 | . | TRBV12-5 | CASGLSVPGELFF | TGTGCTAGTGGTTTAAGTGTCCCCGGGGAGCTGTTTTTT
. | TRBJ2-7 | . | TRBV4-1 | CASSQEGAASSYEQYF | TGCGCCAGCAGCCAAGAAGGTGCGGCGTCTAGCTACGAGCAGTACTTC
. | TRBJ2-3 | . | TRBV28 | CASSPIISKQYF | TGTGCCAGCAGTCCTATTATCTCGAAACAGTATTTT
. | TRBJ2-5 | . | TRBV5-6 | CASSWTRQDRRETQYF | TGTGCCAGCAGCTGGACCCGACAGGACCGGAGGGAGACCCAGTACTTC
. | TRBJ2-7 | TRBD1 | TRBV7-9 | CASSFGAGGYEQYF | TGTGCCAGCAGCTTTGGCGCAGGGGGCTACGAGCAGTACTTC
. | TRBJ2-1 | . | TRBV11-2 | CASSLAPQFEQFF | TGTGCCAGCAGCTTAGCCCCTCAATTCGAGCAGTTCTTC
. | TRBJ1-2 | TRBD1 | TRBV27 | CASSNPGQGVYGYTF | TGTGCCAGCAGTAACCCGGGACAGGGTGTCTATGGCTACACCTTC
. | TRBJ2-2 | . | TRBV28 | CASSVLTGELFF | TGTGCCAGCAGTGTGTTGACCGGGGAGCTGTTTTTT
. | TRBJ2-5 | TRBD1 | TRBV29-1 | CSGRQGCLWYF | TGCAGCGGAAGACAGGGCTGTCTCTGGTACTTC
. | TRBJ2-5 | . | TRBV6-1 | CASSERWTSRETQYF | TGTGCCAGCAGTGAACGCTGGACCTCTCGGGAGACCCAGTACTTC
. | TRBJ2-5 | . | TRBV23-1 | CASSQSEETQYF | TGCGCCAGCAGTCAATCTGAGGAGACCCAGTACTTC
. | TRBJ2-7 | . | TRBV27 | CASIYSLEQYF | TGTGCCAGCATTTACAGTCTCGAGCAGTACTTC
. | TRBJ2-7 | TRBD1 | TRBV19 | CASSMGDRGYEQYF | TGTGCCAGTAGTATGGGGGACAGGGGGTACGAGCAGTACTTC
once | TRBJ2-7 | TRBD2 | TRBV11-2 | CASSLDHVLAGAPYEQYF | TGTGCCAGCAGCTTAGATCATGTCTTAGCGGGGGCTCCCTACGAGCAGTACTTC